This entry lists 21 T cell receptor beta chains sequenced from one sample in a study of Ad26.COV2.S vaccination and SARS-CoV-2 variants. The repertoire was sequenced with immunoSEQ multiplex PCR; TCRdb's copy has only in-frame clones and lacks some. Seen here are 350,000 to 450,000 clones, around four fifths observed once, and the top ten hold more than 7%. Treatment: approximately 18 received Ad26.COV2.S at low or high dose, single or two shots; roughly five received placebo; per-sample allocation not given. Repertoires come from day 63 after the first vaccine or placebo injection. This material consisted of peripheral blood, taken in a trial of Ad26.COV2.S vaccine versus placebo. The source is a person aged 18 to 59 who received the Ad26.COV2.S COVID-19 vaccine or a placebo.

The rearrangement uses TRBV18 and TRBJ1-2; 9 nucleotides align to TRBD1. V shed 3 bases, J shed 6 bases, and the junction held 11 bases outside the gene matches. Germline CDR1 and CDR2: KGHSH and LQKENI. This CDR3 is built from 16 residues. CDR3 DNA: TGTGCCAGCTCACCGGTTAACAGGGGGCGAATTCATGGCTACACCTTC. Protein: CASSPVNRGRIHGYTF.

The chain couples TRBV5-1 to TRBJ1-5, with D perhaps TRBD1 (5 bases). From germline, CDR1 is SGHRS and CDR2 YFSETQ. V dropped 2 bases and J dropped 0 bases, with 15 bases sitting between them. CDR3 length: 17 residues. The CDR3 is CASSFDLGQLSNQPQHF. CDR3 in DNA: TGCGCCAGCAGCTTCGATTTAGGACAACTTAGCAATCAGCCCCAGCATTTT.

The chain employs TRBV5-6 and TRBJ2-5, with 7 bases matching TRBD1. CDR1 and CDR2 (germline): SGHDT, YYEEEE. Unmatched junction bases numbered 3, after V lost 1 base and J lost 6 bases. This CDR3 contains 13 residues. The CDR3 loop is CASSLFRGKTQYF. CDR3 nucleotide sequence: TGTGCCAGCAGCTTGTTCAGGGGGAAGACCCAGTACTTC.

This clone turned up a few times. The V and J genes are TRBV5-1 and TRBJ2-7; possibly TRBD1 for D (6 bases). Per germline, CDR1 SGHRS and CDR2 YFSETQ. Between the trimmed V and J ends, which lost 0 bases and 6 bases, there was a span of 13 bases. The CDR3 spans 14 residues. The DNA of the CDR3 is TGCGCCAGCAGCTTGGGTGAACAGGGCGCCGAGCAGTACTTC. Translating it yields CASSLGEQGAEQYF. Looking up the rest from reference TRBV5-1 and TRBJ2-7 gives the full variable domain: KAGVTQTPRYLIKTRGQQVTLSCSPISGHRSVSWYQQTPGQGLQFLFEYFSETQRNKGNFPGRFSGRQFSNSRSEMNVSTLELGDSALYLCASSLGEQGAEQYFGPGTRLTVT.

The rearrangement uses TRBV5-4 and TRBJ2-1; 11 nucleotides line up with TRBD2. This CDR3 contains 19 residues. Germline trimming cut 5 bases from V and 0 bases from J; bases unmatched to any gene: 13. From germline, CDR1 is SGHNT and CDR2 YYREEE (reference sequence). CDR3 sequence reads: CASRRNLLAGVSSYNEQFF. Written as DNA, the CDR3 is TGTGCCAGCAGGCGAAATTTACTAGCGGGGGTAAGCTCCTACAATGAGCAGTTCTTC.

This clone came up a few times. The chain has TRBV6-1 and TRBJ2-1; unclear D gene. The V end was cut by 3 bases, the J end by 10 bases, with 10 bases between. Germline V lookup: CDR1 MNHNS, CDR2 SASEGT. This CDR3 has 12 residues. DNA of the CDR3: TGTGCCAGCAGTGATGCGGACGAAGAGCAGTTCTTC. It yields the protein CASSDADEEQFF.

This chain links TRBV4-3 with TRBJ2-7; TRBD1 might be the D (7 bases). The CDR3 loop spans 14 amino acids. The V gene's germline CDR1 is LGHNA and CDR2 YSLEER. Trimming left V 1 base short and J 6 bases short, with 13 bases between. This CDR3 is CASSQVEGAGEQYF. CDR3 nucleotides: TGCGCCAGCAGCCAAGTGGAGGGGGCAGGCGAGCAGTACTTC.

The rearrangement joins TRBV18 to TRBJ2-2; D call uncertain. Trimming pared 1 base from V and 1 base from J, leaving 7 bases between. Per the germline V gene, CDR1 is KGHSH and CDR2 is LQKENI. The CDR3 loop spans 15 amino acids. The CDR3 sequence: CASSPRVQNTGELFF. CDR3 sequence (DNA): TGTGCCAGCTCACCACGGGTGCAGAACACCGGGGAGCTGTTTTTT.

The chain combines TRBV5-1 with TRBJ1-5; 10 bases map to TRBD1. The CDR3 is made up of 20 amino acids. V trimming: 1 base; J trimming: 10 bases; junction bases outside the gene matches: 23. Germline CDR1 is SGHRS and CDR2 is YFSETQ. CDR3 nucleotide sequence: TGCGCCAGCAGCTTGTACCCACCGGGACAGGGGTTGAGGGGAGTGGGTCCCCAGCATTTT. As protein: CASSLYPPGQGLRGVGPQHF. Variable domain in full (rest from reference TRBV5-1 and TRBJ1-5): KAGVTQTPRYLIKTRGQQVTLSCSPISGHRSVSWYQQTPGQGLQFLFEYFSETQRNKGNFPGRFSGRQFSNSRSEMNVSTLELGDSALYLCASSLYPPGQGLRGVGPQHFGDGTRLSIL.

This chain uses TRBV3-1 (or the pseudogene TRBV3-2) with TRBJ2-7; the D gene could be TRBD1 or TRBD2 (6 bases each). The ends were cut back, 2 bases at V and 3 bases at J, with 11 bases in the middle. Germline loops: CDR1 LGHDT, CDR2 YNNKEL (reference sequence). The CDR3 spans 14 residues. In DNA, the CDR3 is TGTGCCAGCAGCCAAAGGGGGGCTTACTACGAGCAGTACTTC. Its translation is CASSQRGAYYEQYF.

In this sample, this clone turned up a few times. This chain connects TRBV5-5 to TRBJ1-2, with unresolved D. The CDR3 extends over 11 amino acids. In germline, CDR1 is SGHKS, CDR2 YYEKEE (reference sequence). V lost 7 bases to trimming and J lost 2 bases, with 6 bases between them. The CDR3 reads CASAVNYGYTF. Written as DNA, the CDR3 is TGTGCCAGCGCAGTCAACTATGGCTACACCTTC.

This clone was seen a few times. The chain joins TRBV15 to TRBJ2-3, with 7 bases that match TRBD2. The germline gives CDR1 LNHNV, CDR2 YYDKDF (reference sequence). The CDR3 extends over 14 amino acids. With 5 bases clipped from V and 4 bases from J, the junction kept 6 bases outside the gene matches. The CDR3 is CATSWGGPADTQYF. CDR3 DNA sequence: TGTGCCACCAGCTGGGGAGGGCCCGCAGATACGCAGTATTTT.

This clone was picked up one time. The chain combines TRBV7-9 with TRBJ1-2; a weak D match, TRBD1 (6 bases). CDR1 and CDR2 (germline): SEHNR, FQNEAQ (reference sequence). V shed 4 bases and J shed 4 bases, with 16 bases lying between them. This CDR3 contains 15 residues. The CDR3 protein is CASSSISGHLYGYTF. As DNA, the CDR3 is TGTGCCAGCAGCTCCATCTCGGGACACCTCTATGGCTACACCTTC.

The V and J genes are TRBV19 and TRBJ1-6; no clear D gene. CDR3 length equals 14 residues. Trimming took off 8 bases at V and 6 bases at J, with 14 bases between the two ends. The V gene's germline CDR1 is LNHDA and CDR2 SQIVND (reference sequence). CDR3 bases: TGTGCCAGTGGCAGGCCACGTCTTAATTCACCCCTCCACTTT. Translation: CASGRPRLNSPLHF.

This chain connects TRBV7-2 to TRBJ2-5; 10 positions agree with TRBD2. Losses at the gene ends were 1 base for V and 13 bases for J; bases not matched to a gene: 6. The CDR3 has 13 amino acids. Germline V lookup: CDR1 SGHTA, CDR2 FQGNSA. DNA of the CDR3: TGTGCCAGCAGCTTAGAGCGGGGGGGGTTCGGGTACTTC. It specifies CASSLERGGFGYF.

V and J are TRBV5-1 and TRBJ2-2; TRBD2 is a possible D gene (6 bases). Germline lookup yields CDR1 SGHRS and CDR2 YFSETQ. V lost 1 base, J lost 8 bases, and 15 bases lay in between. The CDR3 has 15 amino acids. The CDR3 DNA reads TGCGCCAGCAGCTTGTCCAGCGGAGGGGCTGGGGAGCTGTTTTTT. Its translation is CASSLSSGGAGELFF.

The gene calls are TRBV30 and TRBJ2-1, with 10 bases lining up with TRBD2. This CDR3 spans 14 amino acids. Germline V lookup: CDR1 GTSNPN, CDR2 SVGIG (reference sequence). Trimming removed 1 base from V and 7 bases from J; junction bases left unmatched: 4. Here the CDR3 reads CAWSAGLAENEQFF. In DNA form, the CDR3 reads TGTGCCTGGAGTGCCGGACTAGCGGAAAATGAGCAGTTCTTC.

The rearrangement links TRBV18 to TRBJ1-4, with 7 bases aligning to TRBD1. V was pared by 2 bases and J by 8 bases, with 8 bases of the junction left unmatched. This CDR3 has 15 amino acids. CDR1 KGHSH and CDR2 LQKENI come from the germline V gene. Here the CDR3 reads CASSPSTGQREKLFF. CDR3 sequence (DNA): TGTGCCAGCTCACCATCGACAGGGCAGAGGGAAAAACTGTTTTTT.

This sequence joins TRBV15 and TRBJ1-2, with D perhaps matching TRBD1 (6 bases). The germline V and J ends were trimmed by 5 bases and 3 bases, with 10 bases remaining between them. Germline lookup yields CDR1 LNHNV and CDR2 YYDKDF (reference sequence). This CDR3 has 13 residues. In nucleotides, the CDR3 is TGTGCCACCAGCTTGGGGGCAGACTATGGCTACACCTTC. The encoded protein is CATSLGADYGYTF. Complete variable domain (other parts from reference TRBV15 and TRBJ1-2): DAMVIQNPRYQVTQFGKPVTLSCSQTLNHNVMYWYQQKSSQAPKLLFHYYDKDFNNEADTPDNFQSRRPNTSFCFLDIRSPGLGDTAMYLCATSLGADYGYTFGSGTRLTVV.

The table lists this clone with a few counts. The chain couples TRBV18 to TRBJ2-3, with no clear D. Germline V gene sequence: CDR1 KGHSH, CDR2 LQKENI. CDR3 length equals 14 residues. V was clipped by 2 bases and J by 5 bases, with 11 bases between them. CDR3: CASSPGRNEDTQYF. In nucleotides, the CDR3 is TGTGCCAGCTCACCAGGGCGTAATGAAGATACGCAGTATTTT.

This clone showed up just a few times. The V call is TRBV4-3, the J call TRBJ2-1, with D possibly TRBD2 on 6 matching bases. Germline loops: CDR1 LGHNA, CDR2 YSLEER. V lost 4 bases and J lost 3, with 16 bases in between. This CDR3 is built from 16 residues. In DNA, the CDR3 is TGCGCCAGCAGCCCTACCTCGAGGCGGGGCTACAATGAGCAGTTCTTC. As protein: CASSPTSRRGYNEQFF.